These 15 T cell receptor beta chains came from one sample sequenced in a study of shared clonotypes between healthy human individuals. Clones were sequenced by immunoSEQ multiplex PCR, and TCRdb holds only the in-frame ones, with some missing. The table shows about a million clones, with 60% to 80% occurring only once. The source material was memory CD4+ T cells from PBMCs. Subset indicated: CD45RA-negative fraction. These receptors were obtained from a man in his late teens or twenties in good health. Some clones in this sample may be carry-over from other donors' samples.

This rearrangement joins TRBV5-1 to TRBJ2-1; no clear D. V gave up 0 bases and J gave up 7 bases, with 5 bases separating them. Germline V gives CDR1 SGHRS, CDR2 YFSETQ. This CDR3 has 12 amino acids. The CDR3 region is CASSLGANEQFF. As DNA, the CDR3 is TGCGCCAGCAGCTTGGGTGCGAATGAGCAGTTCTTC.

The chain combines TRBV23-1 with TRBJ2-1; weak D call: TRBD1 (6 bases). Being an ORF, TRBV23-1 has a function that is uncertain. With 5 bases removed from V and 5 bases from J, the gap between germline ends came to 16 bases. This CDR3 has 15 amino acids. The CDR3 nucleotides are TGCGCCAGCAGTTTCTCAGGGGTTAAGGACAATGAGCAGTTCTTC. It translates to CASSFSGVKDNEQFF.

V is TRBV2 and J is TRBJ1-5; the D is unclear. V was pared by 4 bases and J by 2 bases, with 9 bases between. This CDR3 is built from 14 residues. Germline CDR1 SNHLY, CDR2 FYNNEI. CDR3 in amino acids: CASSVSTGNQPQHF. The CDR3 DNA reads as TGTGCCAGCAGTGTTAGTACAGGCAATCAGCCCCAGCATTTT.

This chain links TRBV7-9 with TRBJ2-7; D is unresolved. The CDR3 loop spans 12 amino acids. Trimming removed 8 bases at V and 7 bases at J, with 15 bases between. Germline V gives CDR1 SEHNR, CDR2 FQNEAQ (reference sequence). DNA for the CDR3: TGTGCCAGCGTAGGACCAGTAACGGAGCAGTACTTC. Translated, it gives CASVGPVTEQYF.

This chain connects TRBV19 to TRBJ1-1, with D perhaps TRBD1 (5 bases). V dropped 3 bases and J dropped 0 bases, with 8 bases sitting between them. CDR1 is LNHDA and CDR2 is SQIVND in the germline V gene (reference sequence). The CDR3 spans 14 residues. For the CDR3, the DNA is TGTGCCAGTAGTATGGGACGCTTGAACACTGAAGCTTTCTTT. This gives the protein CASSMGRLNTEAFF.

This chain connects TRBV12-2 to TRBJ2-5; the table's D call TRBD2 went unverified against the DNA. TRBV12-2 has pseudogene status. The CDR3 runs 17 residues. CDR3 bases: TGTGCAAGTCGCTCGAGGACTAGCGGGAGAGGCCAAGAGACCCAGTACTTC. Its translation is CASRSRTSGRGQETQYF.

The V gene is TRBV28, the J gene TRBJ2-7; 7 positions agree with TRBD2. Trimming took 3 bases from V and 2 from J; bases not matched to a gene: 4. This CDR3 has 14 residues. Germline CDR1 is MDHEN and CDR2 is SYDVKM. In DNA, the CDR3 is TGTGCCAGCAGTTTCTCGGCGGGAGCCTACGAGCAGTACTTC. Amino acids: CASSFSAGAYEQYF. The full variable domain, completed using reference TRBV28 and TRBJ2-7, is DVKVTQSSRYLVKRTGEKVFLECVQDMDHENMFWYRQDPGLGLRLIYFSYDVKMKEKGDIPEGYSVSREKKERFSLILESASTNQTSMYLCASSFSAGAYEQYFGPGTRLTVT.

The chain recombines TRBV5-1 with TRBJ1-2, with D unclear. Per the germline V gene, CDR1 is SGHRS and CDR2 is YFSETQ. The CDR3 runs to 15 residues. The V end was cut by 4 bases, the J end by 2 bases, with 15 bases between. In nucleotides, the CDR3 is TGCGCCAGCAGCCCCGGGCATAGCGGCAACTATGGCTACACCTTC. Residues: CASSPGHSGNYGYTF.

The CDR3 nucleotides are TGTGCCAGTAGTATGAATAGGGACACAGCCTCTGGGGCCAACGTCCTGACTTTC. Its protein product is CASSMNRDTASGANVLTF. This chain joins TRBV19 and TRBJ2-6; D might be TRBD1 (6 bases). V lost 3 bases and J lost 0, with 15 bases in between. Germline CDR1 LNHDA, CDR2 SQIVND (reference sequence). The CDR3 contains 18 residues.

As concerns this clone: The same CDR3 arises from other DNA sequences in this sample as well. The chain is built from TRBV7-2 and TRBJ1-5, with a possible D match to TRBD1 (5 bases). CDR1 is SGHTA, CDR2 FQGNSA, per germline. The CDR3 spans 15 residues. Trimming shortened V by 1 base and J by 6 bases, and 13 bases separated the two germline ends. CDR3 DNA sequence: TGTGCCAGCAGCTTAGTAACTGGGGGGGGTCAGCCCCAGCATTTT. Translating it yields CASSLVTGGGQPQHF.

V gene TRBV11-3 combines with J gene TRBJ2-4, with 8 nucleotides matching TRBD1. Germline-derived CDR1 and CDR2 are SGHNT and YENEEA. The CDR3 has 13 residues. With V trimmed by 5 bases and J by 9 bases, 6 bases remained unmatched. The CDR3: CASSQGANAIQYF. The CDR3 region has the DNA TGTGCCAGCAGCCAGGGGGCCAACGCCATTCAGTACTTC.

The CDR3 protein is CASSNRQGGETQYF. Written as DNA, the CDR3 is TGTGCCAGCAGCAACCGACAGGGCGGTGAGACCCAGTACTTC. The V and J genes are TRBV11-2 and TRBJ2-5, with 7 bases identical to TRBD1. Germline V gene sequence: CDR1 SGHAT, CDR2 FQNNGV. J was trimmed by 5 bases and V by 5 bases; bases with no gene match: 8. CDR3 length: 14 residues. The full variable domain, with the rest looked up from reference TRBV11-2 and TRBJ2-5, is EAGVAQSPRYKIIEKRQSVAFWCNPISGHATLYWYQQILGQGPKLLIQFQNNGVVDDSQLPKDRFSAERLKGVDSTLKIQPAKLEDSAVYLCASSNRQGGETQYFGPGTRLLVL.

This clone was recorded a few times. The sample contains more than one DNA sequence encoding this CDR3. This chain uses TRBV9 with TRBJ2-7; the match to TRBD1 covers 8 bases. V lost 0 bases and J lost 0; bases outside the gene matches: 2. The CDR3 totals 15 residues. Germline assignment: CDR1 SGDLS and CDR2 YYNGEE. The CDR3 DNA sequence: TGTGCCAGCAGCGTAGCAGGGGGCTACTCCTACGAGCAGTACTTC. The encoded protein is CASSVAGGYSYEQYF.

The V gene is TRBV9, the J gene TRBJ2-1; no clear D. Germline V gene data show CDR1 as SGDLS and CDR2 as YYNGEE. The V end was cut by 0 bases, the J end by 9 bases, with 7 bases between. This CDR3 spans 12 amino acids. CDR3 amino acids: CASSVGRGEQFF. CDR3 in DNA: TGTGCCAGCAGCGTAGGGCGAGGTGAGCAGTTCTTC.

The gene calls are TRBV5-1 and TRBJ2-6, with D unclear. The germline V gene encodes CDR1 SGHRS and CDR2 YFSETQ. CDR3 length: 15 amino acids. The V end was cut by 6 bases, the J end by 0 bases, with 10 bases between. The CDR3 region is CASTPFFSGANVLTF. The DNA of the CDR3 is TGCGCCAGCACCCCGTTTTTCTCTGGGGCCAACGTCCTGACTTTC.